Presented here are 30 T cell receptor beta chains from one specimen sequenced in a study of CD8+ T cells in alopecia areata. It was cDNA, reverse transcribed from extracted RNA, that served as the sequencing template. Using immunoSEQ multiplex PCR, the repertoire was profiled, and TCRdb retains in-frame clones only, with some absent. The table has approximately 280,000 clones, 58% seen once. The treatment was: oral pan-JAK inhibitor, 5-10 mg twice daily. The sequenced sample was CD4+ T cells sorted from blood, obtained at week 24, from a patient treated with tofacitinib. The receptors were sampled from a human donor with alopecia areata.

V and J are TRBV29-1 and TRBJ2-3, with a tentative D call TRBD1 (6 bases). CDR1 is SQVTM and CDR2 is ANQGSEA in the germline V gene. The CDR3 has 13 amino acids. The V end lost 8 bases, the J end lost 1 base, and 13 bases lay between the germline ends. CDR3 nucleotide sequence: TGCAGCTCCCCTGAGGGGGGCACAGATACGCAGTATTTT. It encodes CSSPEGGTDTQYF.

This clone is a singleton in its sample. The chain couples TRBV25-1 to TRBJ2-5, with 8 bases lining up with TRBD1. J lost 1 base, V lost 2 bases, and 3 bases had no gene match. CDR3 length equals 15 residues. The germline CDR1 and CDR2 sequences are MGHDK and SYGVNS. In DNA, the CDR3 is TGTGCCAGCAGTGAACCAGGGGGCCCCCAAGAGACCCAGTACTTC. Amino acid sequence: CASSEPGGPQETQYF.

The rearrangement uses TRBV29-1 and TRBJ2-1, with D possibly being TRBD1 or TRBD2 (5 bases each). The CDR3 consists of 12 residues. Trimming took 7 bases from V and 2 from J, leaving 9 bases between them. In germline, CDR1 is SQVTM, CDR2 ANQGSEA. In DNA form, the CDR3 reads TGCAGCGGAGGGGACCCCTACAATGAGCAGTTCTTC. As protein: CSGGDPYNEQFF.

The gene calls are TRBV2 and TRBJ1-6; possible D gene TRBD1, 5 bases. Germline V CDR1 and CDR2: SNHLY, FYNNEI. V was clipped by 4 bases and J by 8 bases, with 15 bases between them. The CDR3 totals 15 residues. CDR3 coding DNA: TGTGCCAGCAGTGTTGTCTTGACAGCGGATTCACCCCTCCACTTT. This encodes CASSVVLTADSPLHF.

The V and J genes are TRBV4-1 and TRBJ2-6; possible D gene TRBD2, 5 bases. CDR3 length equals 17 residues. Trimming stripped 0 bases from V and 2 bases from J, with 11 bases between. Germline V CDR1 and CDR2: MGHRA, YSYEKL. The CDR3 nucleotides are TGCGCCAGCAGCCAAGAATTAGAGGGCCCTGGGGCCAACGTCCTGACTTTC. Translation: CASSQELEGPGANVLTF.

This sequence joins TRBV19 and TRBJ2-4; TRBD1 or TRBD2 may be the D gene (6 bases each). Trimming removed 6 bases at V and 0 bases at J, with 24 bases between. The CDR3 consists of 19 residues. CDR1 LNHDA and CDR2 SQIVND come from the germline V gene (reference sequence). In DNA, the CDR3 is TGTGCCAGTAGCACTCACCCGGGGGCAGTCACCAAAGCCAAAAACATTCAGTACTTC. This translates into CASSTHPGAVTKAKNIQYF.

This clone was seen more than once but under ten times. The CDR3 sequence is CASSYTAQEETQYF. The CDR3 DNA reads as TGTGCCAGCAGCTATACTGCGCAAGAAGAGACCCAGTACTTC. V usage is TRBV5-6 and J usage is TRBJ2-5; D not resolved. V lost 3 bases and J lost 3, with 12 bases in between. From germline, CDR1 is SGHDT and CDR2 YYEEEE. CDR3 length: 14 amino acids.

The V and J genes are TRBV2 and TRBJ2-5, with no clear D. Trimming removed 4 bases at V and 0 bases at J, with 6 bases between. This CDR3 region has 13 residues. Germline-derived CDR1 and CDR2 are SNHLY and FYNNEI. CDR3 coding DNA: TGTGCCAGCAGTGCGGAGTACCAAGAGACCCAGTACTTC. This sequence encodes CASSAEYQETQYF.

CDR3 amino acids: CASRKTGFNSPLHF. The CDR3 nucleotides are TGCGCCAGCAGGAAAACAGGGTTTAATTCACCCCTCCACTTT. This chain connects TRBV4-1 to TRBJ1-6; possible D gene TRBD1, 6 bases. This CDR3 is 14 amino acids long. Germline CDR1 and CDR2: MGHRA and YSYEKL. Trimming stripped 6 bases from V and 6 bases from J, with 12 bases between.

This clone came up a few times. CDR3 bases: TGTGCCAACGACAACAAGAAGGGTGGCTACACCTTC. Protein product: CANDNKKGGYTF. The V and J genes are TRBV6-5 and TRBJ1-2; D not resolved. With 10 bases removed from V and 7 bases from J, the gap between germline ends came to 16 bases. The CDR3 loop spans 12 amino acids. CDR1 MNHEY and CDR2 SVGAGI come from the germline V gene.

CDR3 coding DNA: TGTGCCTGGAACCCAGGGATGGCCTACGAGCAGTACTTC. Translated, it gives CAWNPGMAYEQYF. The chain couples TRBV30 to TRBJ2-7; tentatively, D is TRBD1 (5 bases). Germline CDR1 GTSNPN, CDR2 SVGIG (reference sequence). CDR3 length equals 13 residues. Trimming left V 4 bases short and J 2 bases short, with 12 bases between. Using reference TRBV30 and TRBJ2-7 for the parts outside the CDR3, the full variable domain is SQTIHQWPATLVQPVGSPLSLECTVEGTSNPNLYWYRQAAGRGLQLLFYSVGIGQISSEVPQNLSASRPQDRQFILSSKKLLLSDSGFYLCAWNPGMAYEQYFGPGTRLTVT.

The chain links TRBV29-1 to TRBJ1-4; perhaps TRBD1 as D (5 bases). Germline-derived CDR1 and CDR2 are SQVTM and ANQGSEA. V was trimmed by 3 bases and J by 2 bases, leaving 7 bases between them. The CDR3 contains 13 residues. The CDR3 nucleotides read TGCAGCGTTGAGCGGGGCACTAATGAAAAACTGTTTTTT. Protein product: CSVERGTNEKLFF.

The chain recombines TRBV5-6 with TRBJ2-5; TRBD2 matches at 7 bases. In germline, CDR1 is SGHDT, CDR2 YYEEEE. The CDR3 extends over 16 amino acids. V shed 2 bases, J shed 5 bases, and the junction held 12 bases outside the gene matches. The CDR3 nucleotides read TGTGCCAGCAGCTTAGGAACGGGAGGAGGCGGGGAGACCCAGTACTTC. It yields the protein CASSLGTGGGGETQYF.

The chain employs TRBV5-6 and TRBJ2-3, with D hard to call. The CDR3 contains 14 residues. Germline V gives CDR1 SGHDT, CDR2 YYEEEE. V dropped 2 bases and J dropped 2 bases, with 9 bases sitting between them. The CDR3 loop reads CASSLGLLTDTQYF. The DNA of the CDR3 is TGTGCCAGCAGCTTAGGGCTGCTCACAGATACGCAGTATTTT.

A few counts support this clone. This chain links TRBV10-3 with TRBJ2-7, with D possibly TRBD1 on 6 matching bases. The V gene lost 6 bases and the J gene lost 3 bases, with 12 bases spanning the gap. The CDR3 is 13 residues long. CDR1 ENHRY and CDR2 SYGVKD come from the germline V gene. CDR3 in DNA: TGTGCCATCAGGCCGGACAGCCACTACGAGCAGTACTTC. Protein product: CAIRPDSHYEQYF.

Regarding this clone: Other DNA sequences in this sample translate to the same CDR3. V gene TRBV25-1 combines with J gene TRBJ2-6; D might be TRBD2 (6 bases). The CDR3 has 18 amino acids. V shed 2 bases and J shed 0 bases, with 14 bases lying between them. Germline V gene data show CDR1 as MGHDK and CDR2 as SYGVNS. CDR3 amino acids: CASSELLGGGSGANVLTF. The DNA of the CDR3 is TGTGCCAGCAGTGAACTTCTCGGGGGTGGCTCTGGGGCCAACGTCCTGACTTTC.

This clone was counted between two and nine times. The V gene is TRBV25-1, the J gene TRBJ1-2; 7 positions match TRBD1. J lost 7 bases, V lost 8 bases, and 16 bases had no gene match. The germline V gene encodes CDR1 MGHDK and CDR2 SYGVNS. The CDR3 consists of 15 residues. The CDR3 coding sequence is TGTGCCAGCCTTCCTTCAGGGGAGGGGGCGCCTGGCTACACCTTC. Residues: CASLPSGEGAPGYTF.

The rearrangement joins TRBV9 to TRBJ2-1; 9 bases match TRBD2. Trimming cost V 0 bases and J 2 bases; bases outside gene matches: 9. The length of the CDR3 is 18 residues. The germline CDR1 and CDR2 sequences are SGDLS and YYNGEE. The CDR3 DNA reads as TGTGCCAGCAGCGTAGCCCCTCTTAGCGGGGGCGCCTACAATGAGCAGTTCTTC. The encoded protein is CASSVAPLSGGAYNEQFF. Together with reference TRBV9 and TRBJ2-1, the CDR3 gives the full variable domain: DSGVTQTPKHLITATGQRVTLRCSPRSGDLSVYWYQQSLDQGLQFLIQYYNGEERAKGNILERFSAQQFPDLHSELNLSSLELGDSALYFCASSVAPLSGGAYNEQFFGPGTRLTVL.

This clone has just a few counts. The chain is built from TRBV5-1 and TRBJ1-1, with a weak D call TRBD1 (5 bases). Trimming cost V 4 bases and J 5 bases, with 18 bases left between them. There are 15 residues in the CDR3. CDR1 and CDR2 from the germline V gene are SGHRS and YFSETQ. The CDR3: CASSASGPGRTEAFF. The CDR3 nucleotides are TGCGCCAGCAGCGCCTCGGGACCTGGGAGAACTGAAGCTTTCTTT.

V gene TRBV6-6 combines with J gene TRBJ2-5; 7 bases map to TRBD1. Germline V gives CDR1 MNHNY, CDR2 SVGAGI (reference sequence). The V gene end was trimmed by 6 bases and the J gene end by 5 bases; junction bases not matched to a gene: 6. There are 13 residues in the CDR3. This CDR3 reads CASRTADRETQYF. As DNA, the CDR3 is TGTGCCAGCAGGACCGCGGACAGGGAGACCCAGTACTTC.

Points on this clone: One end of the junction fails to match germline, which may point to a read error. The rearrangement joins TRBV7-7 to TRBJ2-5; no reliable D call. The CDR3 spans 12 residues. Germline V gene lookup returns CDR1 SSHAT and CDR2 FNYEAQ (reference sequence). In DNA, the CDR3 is TGTGCTAGCAGCCCAGGATCAGAGACCCAGTACTTC. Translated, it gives CASSPGSETQYF.

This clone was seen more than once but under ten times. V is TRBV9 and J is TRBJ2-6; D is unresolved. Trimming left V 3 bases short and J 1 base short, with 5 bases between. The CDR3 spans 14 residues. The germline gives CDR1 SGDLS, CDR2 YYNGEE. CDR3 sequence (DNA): TGTGCCAGCAGCGGTTATTCTGGGGCCAACGTCCTGACTTTC. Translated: CASSGYSGANVLTF.

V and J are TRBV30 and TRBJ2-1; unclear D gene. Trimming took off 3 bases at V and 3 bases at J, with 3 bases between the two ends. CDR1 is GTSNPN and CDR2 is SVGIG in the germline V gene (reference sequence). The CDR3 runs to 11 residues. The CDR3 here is CAWSNYNEQFF. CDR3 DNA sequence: TGTGCCTGGAGCAACTACAATGAGCAGTTCTTC.

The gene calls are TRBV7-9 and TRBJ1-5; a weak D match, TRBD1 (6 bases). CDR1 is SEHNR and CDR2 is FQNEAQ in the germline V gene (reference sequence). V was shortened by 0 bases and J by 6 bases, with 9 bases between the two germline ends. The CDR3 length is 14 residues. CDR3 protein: CASSLAGGGQPQHF. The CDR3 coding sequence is TGTGCCAGCAGCTTAGCCGGGGGCGGTCAGCCCCAGCATTTT.

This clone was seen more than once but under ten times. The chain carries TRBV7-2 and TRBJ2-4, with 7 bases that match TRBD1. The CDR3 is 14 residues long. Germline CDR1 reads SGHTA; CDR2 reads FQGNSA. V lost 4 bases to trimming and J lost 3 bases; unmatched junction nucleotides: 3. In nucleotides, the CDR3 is TGTGCCAGCAGCTCCCCAGGGGGCAAAAACATTCAGTACTTC. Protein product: CASSSPGGKNIQYF.

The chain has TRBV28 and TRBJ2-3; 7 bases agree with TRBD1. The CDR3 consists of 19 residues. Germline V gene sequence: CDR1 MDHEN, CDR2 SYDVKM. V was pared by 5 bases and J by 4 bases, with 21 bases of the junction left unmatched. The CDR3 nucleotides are TGTGCCAGCAGTCCCAATACCCACAGGGGCGGGTATGATGCAGATACGCAGTATTTT. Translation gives CASSPNTHRGGYDADTQYF.

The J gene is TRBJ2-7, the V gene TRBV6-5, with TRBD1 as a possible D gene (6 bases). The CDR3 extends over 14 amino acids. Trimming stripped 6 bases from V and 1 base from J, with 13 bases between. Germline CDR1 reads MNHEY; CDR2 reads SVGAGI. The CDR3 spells CASRPRQASYEQYF. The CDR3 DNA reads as TGTGCCAGCAGGCCGAGACAGGCTTCCTACGAGCAGTACTTC.

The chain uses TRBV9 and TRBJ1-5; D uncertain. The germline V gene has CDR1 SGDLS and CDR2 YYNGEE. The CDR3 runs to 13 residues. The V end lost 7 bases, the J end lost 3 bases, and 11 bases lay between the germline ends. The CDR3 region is CASLAQANQPQHF. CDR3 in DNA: TGTGCCAGCCTGGCCCAGGCCAATCAGCCCCAGCATTTT.

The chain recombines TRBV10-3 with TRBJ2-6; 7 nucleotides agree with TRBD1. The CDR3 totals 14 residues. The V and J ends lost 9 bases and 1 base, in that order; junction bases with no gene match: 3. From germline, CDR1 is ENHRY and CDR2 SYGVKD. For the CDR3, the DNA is TGTGCCATACGGGACAGTTCTGGGGCCAACGTCCTGACTTTC. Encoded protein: CAIRDSSGANVLTF.

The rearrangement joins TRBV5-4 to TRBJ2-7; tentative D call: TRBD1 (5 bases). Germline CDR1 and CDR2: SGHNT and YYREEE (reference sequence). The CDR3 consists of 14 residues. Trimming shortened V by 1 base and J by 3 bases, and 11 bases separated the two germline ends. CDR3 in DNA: TGTGCCAGCAGCTTGAAGGTCAGGGACTACGAGCAGTACTTC. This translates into CASSLKVRDYEQYF.